The present entry profiles one T cell receptor (beta chain) with its context. Its antigen is not identified. These data belong to a study of shared clonotypes between healthy human individuals. Sequenced by immunoSEQ multiplex PCR; TCRdb stores in-frame clones only, minus some. The profile covers 2,100,000 or so clones, with more than 90% appearing a single time and roughly 0.13% taken by the ten largest. General study findings and limits: Large sequencing depth failed to make sorted-subset sequencing complete, rarefaction showed. Naive subsets usually exceeded memory subsets in estimated richness.

The source material was naive CD4+ T cells sorted from blood. The sample's subset: CD45RA+ positively selected. This TCR came from a man between 18 and 29 years old in good health.

DNA of the CDR3: TGTGCCAGCAGCTTGGGCGGGATAGGGAATGAAAAACTGTTTTTT. It encodes CASSLGGIGNEKLFF. This chain connects TRBV5-4 to TRBJ1-4; unclear D gene. V gave up 0 bases and J gave up 5 bases, with 11 bases separating them. Germline values: CDR1 SGHNT, CDR2 YYREEE (reference sequence). CDR3 length equals 15 residues.